What follows is one T cell receptor beta chain and its context. A history of autoimmune disease or systemic immunosuppression excluded patients. The data were taken from a study of OX40 agonist ivuxolimab in advanced cancers. Across the study: With ivuxolimab, an agonistic anti-OX40 (CD134) antibody, patients were treated. Patient treatment consisted of intravenous ivuxolimab administration every 2 weeks at 0.01 to 10 mg/kg.

Assay used: immunoSEQ multiplex PCR; TCRdb lists only in-frame clones, some missing. The repertoire holds roughly 130,000 clones, with 80% to 95% as singletons. Trimming removed 3 bases from V and 5 bases from J; junction bases left unmatched: 6. Germline CDR1 LNHDA, CDR2 SQIVND (reference sequence). The CDR3 contains 15 residues. The chain links TRBV19 to TRBJ2-2, with 7 bases that match TRBD1. The origin of this receptor is an adult with an advanced solid tumor such as melanoma, head and neck, liver or kidney cancer. The source material was CD4+ or CD8+ T cells sorted from blood, sampled in a trial of the OX40 agonist ivuxolimab. CDR3 DNA: TGTGCCAGTAGTATTCTCAGGGGGTGGACCGGGGAGCTGTTTTTT. This codes for CASSILRGWTGELFF.